This T cell receptor (beta chain) was identified in a study of T cell changes during pregnancy in multiple sclerosis. CDR3 length: 15 residues. Losses at the gene ends were 3 bases for V and 7 bases for J; bases not matched to a gene: 6. Germline V CDR1 and CDR2: LNHDA, SQIVND (reference sequence). Produced via immunoSEQ multiplex PCR; TCRdb's table is partial and in-frame only. The sample includes around 28,000 clones, just over 90% of them seen just once. Sequencing used CD8+ T cells from peripheral blood mononuclear cells, obtained in the second trimester of pregnancy. The sequence came from a female donor with multiple sclerosis, enrolled in a pregnancy study. The rearrangement links TRBV19 to TRBJ2-1, with 10 bases identical to TRBD2. DNA of the CDR3: TGTGCCAGTAGTATTGTAGCGGGAGGTTTGAATGAGCAGTTCTTC. Protein product: CASSIVAGGLNEQFF.